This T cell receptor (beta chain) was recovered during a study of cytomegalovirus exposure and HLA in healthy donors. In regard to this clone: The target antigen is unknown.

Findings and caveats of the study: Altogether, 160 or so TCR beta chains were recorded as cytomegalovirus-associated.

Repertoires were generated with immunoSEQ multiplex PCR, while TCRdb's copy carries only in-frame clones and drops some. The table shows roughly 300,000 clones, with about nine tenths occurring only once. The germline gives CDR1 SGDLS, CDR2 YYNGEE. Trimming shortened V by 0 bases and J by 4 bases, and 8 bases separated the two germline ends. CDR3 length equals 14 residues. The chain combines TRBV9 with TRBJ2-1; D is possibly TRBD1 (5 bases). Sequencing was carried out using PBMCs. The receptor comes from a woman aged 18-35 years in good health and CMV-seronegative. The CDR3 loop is CASSVDRIYNEQFF. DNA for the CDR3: TGTGCCAGCAGCGTAGACAGGATATACAATGAGCAGTTCTTC.